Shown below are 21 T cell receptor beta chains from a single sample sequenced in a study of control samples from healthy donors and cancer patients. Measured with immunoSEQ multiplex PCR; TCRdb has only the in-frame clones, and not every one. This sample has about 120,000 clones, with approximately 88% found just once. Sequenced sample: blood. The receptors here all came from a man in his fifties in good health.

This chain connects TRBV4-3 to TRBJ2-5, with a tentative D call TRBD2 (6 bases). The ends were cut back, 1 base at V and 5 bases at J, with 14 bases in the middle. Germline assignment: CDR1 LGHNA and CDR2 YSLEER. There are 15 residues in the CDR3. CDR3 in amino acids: CASSQASSVIETQYF. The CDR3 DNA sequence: TGCGCCAGCAGCCAAGCGTCTAGCGTAATCGAGACCCAGTACTTC.

The CDR3 sequence is CSASADYQPQHF. DNA of the CDR3: TGCAGTGCTAGTGCAGATTATCAGCCCCAGCATTTT. This sequence joins TRBV20-1 and TRBJ1-5; D is ambiguous. V lost 3 bases, J lost 5 bases, and 8 bases lay in between. Germline V CDR1 and CDR2: DFQATT, SNEGSKA (reference sequence). The CDR3 extends over 12 amino acids.

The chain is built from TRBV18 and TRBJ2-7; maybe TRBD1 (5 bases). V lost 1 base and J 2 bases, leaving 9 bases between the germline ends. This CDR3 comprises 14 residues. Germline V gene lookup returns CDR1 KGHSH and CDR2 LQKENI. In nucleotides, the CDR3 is TGTGCCAGCTCACCACGGAAAGGGGCCTACGAGCAGTACTTC. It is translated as CASSPRKGAYEQYF.

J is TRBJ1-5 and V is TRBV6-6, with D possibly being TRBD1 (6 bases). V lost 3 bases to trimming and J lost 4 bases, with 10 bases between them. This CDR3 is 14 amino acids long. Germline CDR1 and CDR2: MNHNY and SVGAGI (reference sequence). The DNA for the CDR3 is TGTGCCAGCAGTTATCGGACAGCTAATCAGCCCCAGCATTTT. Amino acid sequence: CASSYRTANQPQHF.

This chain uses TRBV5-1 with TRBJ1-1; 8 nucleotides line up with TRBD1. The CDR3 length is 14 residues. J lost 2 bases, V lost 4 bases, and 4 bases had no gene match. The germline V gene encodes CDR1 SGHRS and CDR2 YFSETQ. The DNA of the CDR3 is TGCGCCAGCAGCACGTCAGGGGGCAACACTGAAGCTTTCTTT. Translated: CASSTSGGNTEAFF. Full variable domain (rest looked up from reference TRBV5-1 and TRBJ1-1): KAGVTQTPRYLIKTRGQQVTLSCSPISGHRSVSWYQQTPGQGLQFLFEYFSETQRNKGNFPGRFSGRQFSNSRSEMNVSTLELGDSALYLCASSTSGGNTEAFFGQGTRLTVV.

CDR3 DNA sequence: TGTGCCTTCAAAGGGGGGAGAGGGCAGCCCCAGCATTTT. This gives the protein CAFKGGRGQPQHF. This chain uses TRBV30 with TRBJ1-5; D is possibly TRBD1 (6 bases). V was shortened by 7 bases and J by 7 bases, with 17 bases between the two germline ends. The CDR3 extends over 13 amino acids. Germline CDR1 and CDR2: GTSNPN and SVGIG (reference sequence).

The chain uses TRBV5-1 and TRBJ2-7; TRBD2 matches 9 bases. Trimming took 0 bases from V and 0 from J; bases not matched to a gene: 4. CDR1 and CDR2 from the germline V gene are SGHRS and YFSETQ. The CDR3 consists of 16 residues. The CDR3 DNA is TGCGCCAGCAGCTTGGGAGGAGCGGGGGGCTCCTACGAGCAGTACTTC. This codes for CASSLGGAGGSYEQYF. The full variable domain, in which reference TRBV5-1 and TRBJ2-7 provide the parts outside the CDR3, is KAGVTQTPRYLIKTRGQQVTLSCSPISGHRSVSWYQQTPGQGLQFLFEYFSETQRNKGNFPGRFSGRQFSNSRSEMNVSTLELGDSALYLCASSLGGAGGSYEQYFGPGTRLTVT.

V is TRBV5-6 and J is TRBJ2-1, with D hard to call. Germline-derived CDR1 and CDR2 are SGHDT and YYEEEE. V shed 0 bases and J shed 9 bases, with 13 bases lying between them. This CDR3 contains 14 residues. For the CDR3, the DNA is TGTGCCAGCAGCTTGGGGCAGGCTACAAGTGAGCAGTTCTTC. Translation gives CASSLGQATSEQFF.

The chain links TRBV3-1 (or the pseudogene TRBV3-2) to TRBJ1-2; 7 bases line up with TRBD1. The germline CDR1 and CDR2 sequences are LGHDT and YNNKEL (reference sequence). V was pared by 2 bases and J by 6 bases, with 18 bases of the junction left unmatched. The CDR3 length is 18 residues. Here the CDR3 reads CASSQMFQGQDRGNGYTF. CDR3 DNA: TGTGCCAGCAGCCAAATGTTTCAAGGACAGGACCGAGGTAATGGCTACACCTTC.

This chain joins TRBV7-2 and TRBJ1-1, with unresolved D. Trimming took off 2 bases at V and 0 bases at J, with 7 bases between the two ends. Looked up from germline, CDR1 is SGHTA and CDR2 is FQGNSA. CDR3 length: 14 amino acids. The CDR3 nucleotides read TGTGCCAGCAGCTTAACAAGTATGAACACTGAAGCTTTCTTT. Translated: CASSLTSMNTEAFF.

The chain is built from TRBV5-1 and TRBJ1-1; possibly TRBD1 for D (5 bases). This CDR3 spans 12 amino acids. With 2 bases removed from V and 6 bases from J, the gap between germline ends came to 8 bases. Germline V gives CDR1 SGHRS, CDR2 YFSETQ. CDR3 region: CASSFQGSEAFF. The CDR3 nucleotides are TGCGCCAGCAGCTTTCAGGGTTCTGAAGCTTTCTTT.

As DNA, the CDR3 is TGTGCCAGCAGCGTAGGAGGCGGGGGGCGCGGATACGAGCAGTACTTC. This codes for CASSVGGGGRGYEQYF. This chain uses TRBV9 with TRBJ2-7; 8 positions match TRBD2. CDR3 length equals 16 residues. V was pared by 0 bases and J by 4 bases, with 9 bases of the junction left unmatched. Germline lookup yields CDR1 SGDLS and CDR2 YYNGEE.

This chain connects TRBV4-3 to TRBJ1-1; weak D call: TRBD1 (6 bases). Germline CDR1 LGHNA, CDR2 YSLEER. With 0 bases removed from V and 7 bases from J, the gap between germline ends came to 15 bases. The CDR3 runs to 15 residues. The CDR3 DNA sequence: TGCGCCAGCAGCCAAGATAGTGGGGGGCTTTATGAAGCTTTCTTT. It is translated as CASSQDSGGLYEAFF.

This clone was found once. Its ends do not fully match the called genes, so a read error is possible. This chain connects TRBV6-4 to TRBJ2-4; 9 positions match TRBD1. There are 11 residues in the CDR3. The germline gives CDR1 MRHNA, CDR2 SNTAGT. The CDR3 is CASRRQGGVCF. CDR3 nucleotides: TGTGCCAGCAGAAGACAGGGGGGAGTTTGCTTC.

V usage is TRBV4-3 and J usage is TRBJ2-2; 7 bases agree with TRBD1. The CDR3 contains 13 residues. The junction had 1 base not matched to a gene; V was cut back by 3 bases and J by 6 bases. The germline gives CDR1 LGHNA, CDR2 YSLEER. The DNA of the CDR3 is TGCGCCAGCAGCCAGACAGGGCCCGGGGAGCTGTTTTTT. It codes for CASSQTGPGELFF.

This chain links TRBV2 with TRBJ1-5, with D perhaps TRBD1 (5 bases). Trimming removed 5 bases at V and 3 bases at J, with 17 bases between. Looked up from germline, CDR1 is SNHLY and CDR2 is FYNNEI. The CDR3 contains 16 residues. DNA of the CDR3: TGTGCCAGCAGTTTAGACAACGGGGCCGCCAATCAGCCCCAGCATTTT. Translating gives CASSLDNGAANQPQHF.

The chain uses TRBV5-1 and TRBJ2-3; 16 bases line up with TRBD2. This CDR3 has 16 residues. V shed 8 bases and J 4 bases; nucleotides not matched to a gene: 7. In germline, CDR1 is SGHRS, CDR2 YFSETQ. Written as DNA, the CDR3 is TGCGCCAGTTATACCGGGACTAGCGGGGGGGCAGATACGCAGTATTTT. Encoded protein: CASYTGTSGGADTQYF.

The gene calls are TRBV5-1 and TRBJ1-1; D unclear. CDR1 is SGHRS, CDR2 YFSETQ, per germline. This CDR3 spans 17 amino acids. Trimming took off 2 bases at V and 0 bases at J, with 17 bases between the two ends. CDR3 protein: CASSLEGSGVMNTEAFF. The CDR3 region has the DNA TGCGCCAGCAGCTTAGAGGGAAGCGGAGTGATGAACACTGAAGCTTTCTTT. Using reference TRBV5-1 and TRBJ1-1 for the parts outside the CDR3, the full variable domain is KAGVTQTPRYLIKTRGQQVTLSCSPISGHRSVSWYQQTPGQGLQFLFEYFSETQRNKGNFPGRFSGRQFSNSRSEMNVSTLELGDSALYLCASSLEGSGVMNTEAFFGQGTRLTVV.

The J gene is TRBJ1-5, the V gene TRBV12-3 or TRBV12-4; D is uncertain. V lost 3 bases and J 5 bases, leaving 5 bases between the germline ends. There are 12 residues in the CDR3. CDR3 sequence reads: CASSLSHQPQHF. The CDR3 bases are TGTGCCAGCAGTTTGAGCCATCAGCCCCAGCATTTT.

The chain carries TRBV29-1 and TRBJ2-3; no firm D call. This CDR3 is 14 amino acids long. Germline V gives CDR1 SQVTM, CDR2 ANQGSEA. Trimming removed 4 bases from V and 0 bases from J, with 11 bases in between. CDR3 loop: CSVVTYLSTDTQYF. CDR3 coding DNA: TGCAGCGTTGTGACTTATCTGAGCACAGATACGCAGTATTTT.

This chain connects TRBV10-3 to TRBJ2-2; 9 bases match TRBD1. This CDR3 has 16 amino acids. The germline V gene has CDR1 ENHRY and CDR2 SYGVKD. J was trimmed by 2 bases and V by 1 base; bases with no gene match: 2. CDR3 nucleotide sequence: TGTGCCATCAGTGAGTGGGACAGGGATAACACCGGGGAGCTGTTTTTT. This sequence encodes CAISEWDRDNTGELFF.